This T cell receptor (beta chain) was retrieved from a study of blood T cell repertoires in COVID-19. This CDR3 contains 13 residues. The V end was cut by 6 bases, the J end by 4 bases, with 12 bases between. Per germline, CDR1 SNHLY and CDR2 FYNNEI. Per the original methods: Reference gene primer amplification in the assay estimated nucleated cell counts. Data came from immunoSEQ multiplex PCR; TCRdb stores just in-frame clones and leaves some out. The DNA gave D and trimming, while V, J and clone size come from that table. The table records over 400,000 clones, approximately 91% of them present only once.

The clonotype originates from a woman aged 60 to 75 who had recovered from COVID-19. The rearrangement joins TRBV2 to TRBJ2-5, with a tentative D call TRBD1 (7 bases). Source material: PBMCs or T cells enriched from blood (not recorded which). As DNA, the CDR3 is TGTGCCAGCAGCGGAGGGGGCGTAGAGACCCAGTACTTC. As protein: CASSGGGVETQYF. The whole variable domain, remainder taken from reference TRBV2 and TRBJ2-5, is EPEVTQTPSHQVTQMGQEVILRCVPISNHLYFYWYRQILGQKVEFLVSFYNNEISEKSEIFDDQFSVERPDGSNFTLKIRSTKLEDSAMYFCASSGGGVETQYFGPGTRLLVL.